The source of this T cell receptor beta chain is a study of blood T cell repertoires in COVID-19. CDR3 length equals 16 residues. Losses at the gene ends were 0 bases for V and 5 bases for J; bases not matched to a gene: 8. Germline CDR1 is PRHDT and CDR2 is FYEKMQ (reference sequence). Original processing notes: Amplification of reference gene primers was used by the study to estimate nucleated cell counts. Clones were sequenced by immunoSEQ multiplex PCR, and TCRdb holds only the in-frame ones, with some missing. The V and J calls and clone size were taken over from that table, and D and trimming were inferred from the DNA. The sample holds about 200,000 clones, approximately 83% seen once.

The sequence was obtained from a human donor with active or convalescent COVID-19. The donor label of this sample is uncertain. The V call is TRBV13, the J call TRBJ2-5, with 8 positions matching TRBD2. The sequencing input was peripheral blood. CDR3 region: CASSLGGVSGTETQYF. CDR3 DNA: TGTGCCAGCAGCTTAGGTGGGGTTAGCGGGACGGAGACCCAGTACTTC.